Each of the 28 T cell receptor beta chains below was sequenced from the same sample in a study of Ad26.COV2.S vaccination and SARS-CoV-2 variants. This sample's treatment: about 20 received Ad26.COV2.S at low or high dose, single or two shots; 5 received placebo; per-sample allocation not given. The study sampled participants on day 63 after the first vaccine or placebo injection. Sequencing was performed with immunoSEQ multiplex PCR; in TCRdb, only in-frame clones are kept and a portion is missing. This table has hundreds of thousands of clones, about nine tenths appearing once. The sequences come from peripheral blood, collected in a trial of Ad26.COV2.S vaccine versus placebo. These receptor sequences come from a person aged 18-65 years who received the Ad26.COV2.S COVID-19 vaccine or a placebo.

The chain has TRBV4-1 and TRBJ2-1; 15 bases line up with TRBD2. Germline lookup yields CDR1 MGHRA and CDR2 YSYEKL. The V gene end was trimmed by 6 bases and the J gene end by 15 bases; junction bases not matched to a gene: 9. The CDR3 extends over 14 amino acids. CDR3 sequence (DNA): TGCGCCAGCAGGAATACCGGGACTAGCGGGGGGCGGTTCTTC. This encodes CASRNTGTSGGRFF.

This chain joins TRBV28 and TRBJ2-5; TRBD1 matches 10 bases. The CDR3 has 15 residues. After removal of 4 bases from V and 1 base from J, the junction contained 3 bases not matched to a gene. Looked up from germline, CDR1 is MDHEN and CDR2 is SYDVKM. CDR3 sequence reads: CASSSGTGVQETQYF. For the CDR3, the DNA is TGTGCCAGCAGTTCCGGGACAGGGGTCCAAGAGACCCAGTACTTC.

The chain combines TRBV27 with TRBJ2-7, with 10 bases matching TRBD1. The CDR3 is 15 amino acids. V was pared by 6 bases and J by 5 bases, with 10 bases of the junction left unmatched. Germline values: CDR1 MNHEY, CDR2 SMNVEV (reference sequence). This chain's CDR3 is CASRITGTGDHEQYF. The CDR3 bases are TGTGCCAGCAGAATCACCGGGACAGGGGACCACGAGCAGTACTTC.

The J gene is TRBJ2-7, the V gene TRBV9, with D hard to call. CDR1 and CDR2 from the germline V gene are SGDLS and YYNGEE. The V gene lost 2 bases and the J gene lost 7 bases, with 16 bases spanning the gap. The CDR3 spans 14 residues. The CDR3: CASSVRREGPEQYF. Here the CDR3 DNA reads TGTGCCAGCAGCGTCCGTCGAGAAGGGCCGGAGCAGTACTTC.

V usage is TRBV5-6 and J usage is TRBJ2-7; D is undetermined. CDR3 size: 15 residues. Germline CDR1 SGHDT, CDR2 YYEEEE. V was clipped by 4 bases and J by 6 bases, with 20 bases between them. For the CDR3, the DNA is TGTGCCAGCAGCCCAACAACCTCGGGTAGTCTCGAGCAGTACTTC. Translation gives CASSPTTSGSLEQYF.

The chain carries TRBV5-1 and TRBJ2-5; 7 nucleotides match TRBD1. The ends lost 6 bases at V and 2 bases at J; junction bases unmatched: 13. The CDR3 has 16 residues. CDR1 is SGHRS, CDR2 YFSETQ, per germline. The DNA of the CDR3 is TGCGCCAGCAAGAAAACGGATTACAGGGGTCAAGAGACCCAGTACTTC. It translates to CASKKTDYRGQETQYF.

J is TRBJ1-2 and V is TRBV9, with D unclear. Germline loops: CDR1 SGDLS, CDR2 YYNGEE. This CDR3 spans 15 amino acids. V was trimmed by 4 bases and J by 0 bases, leaving 13 bases between them. The CDR3 DNA is TGTGCCAGCAGCCCCAGTGCGGGAGCTAACTATGGCTACACCTTC. This sequence encodes CASSPSAGANYGYTF. The full variable domain, completed using reference TRBV9 and TRBJ1-2, is DSGVTQTPKHLITATGQRVTLRCSPRSGDLSVYWYQQSLDQGLQFLIQYYNGEERAKGNILERFSAQQFPDLHSELNLSSLELGDSALYFCASSPSAGANYGYTFGSGTRLTVV.

The genes are TRBV30 and TRBJ2-3, with D maybe TRBD2 (5 bases). The CDR3 is made up of 15 amino acids. Trimming took 2 bases from V and 1 from J, leaving 13 bases between them. From germline, CDR1 is GTSNPN and CDR2 SVGIG (reference sequence). The CDR3 nucleotides read TGTGCCTGGAGTCCCACAGCCGGGGGCACAGATACGCAGTATTTT. Encoded protein: CAWSPTAGGTDTQYF.

The chain has TRBV6-5 and TRBJ1-1; perhaps TRBD1 as D (5 bases). Germline V lookup: CDR1 MNHEY, CDR2 SVGAGI. The length of the CDR3 is 15 residues. V shed 4 bases and J shed 3 bases, with 15 bases lying between them. The CDR3 DNA follows: TGTGCCAGCAGTTGGCAGGGTCTTAAGGACACTGAAGCTTTCTTT. Its translation: CASSWQGLKDTEAFF.

The chain links TRBV24-1 to TRBJ1-2; a possible D gene is TRBD1 (6 bases). Trimming removed 5 bases at V and 8 bases at J, with 32 bases between. This CDR3 comprises 19 residues. CDR1 and CDR2 (germline): KGHDR, SFDVKD. CDR3 in DNA: TGTGCCACCAGTGCCTACTTGGACAGACTAGGGCTAACCTCGGGGGGCTACACCTTC. Residues: CATSAYLDRLGLTSGGYTF.

In regard to this clone: The same CDR3 is also encoded by other DNA sequences in this sample. The chain combines TRBV12-3 or TRBV12-4 with TRBJ1-2; D gene unclear. This CDR3 has 12 amino acids. V was shortened by 3 bases and J by 4 bases, with 6 bases between the two germline ends. DNA for the CDR3: TGTGCCAGCAGTTTGGGTAGCTATGGCTACACCTTC. This gives the protein CASSLGSYGYTF.

This rearrangement joins TRBV4-2 to TRBJ1-1, with TRBD1 as a possible D gene (5 bases). This CDR3 is 16 amino acids long. V shed 1 base and J shed 4 bases, with 16 bases lying between them. Germline V CDR1 and CDR2: LGHNA, YNFKEQ. The CDR3 bases are TGTGCCAGCAGCCAAGGGGGAGGGGCGGTTGGCACTGAAGCTTTCTTT. This codes for CASSQGGGAVGTEAFF.

V gene TRBV4-1 combines with J gene TRBJ2-6; 12 bases are shared with TRBD1. Germline V gene data show CDR1 as MGHRA and CDR2 as YSYEKL. The CDR3 totals 18 residues. V trimming: 4 bases; J trimming: 3 bases; junction bases outside the gene matches: 7. CDR3 region: CASSPGGQGARGANVLTF. CDR3 nucleotides: TGCGCCAGCAGCCCGGGGGGACAGGGGGCGCGTGGGGCCAACGTCCTGACTTTC.

The chain carries TRBV6-4 and TRBJ1-1; no clear D. Trimming stripped 4 bases from V and 2 bases from J, with 8 bases between. The CDR3 covers 13 residues. The germline V gene has CDR1 MRHNA and CDR2 SNTAGT. The CDR3 bases are TGTGCCAGCAGTGTGGAGAGTAACACTGAAGCTTTCTTT. Protein product: CASSVESNTEAFF.

The V call is TRBV6-5, the J call TRBJ2-7; possibly TRBD2 for D (6 bases). Germline assignment: CDR1 MNHEY and CDR2 SVGAGI. V was clipped by 6 bases and J by 6 bases, with 12 bases between them. The CDR3 is made up of 12 amino acids. The CDR3 is CASSTGGREQYF. In DNA, the CDR3 is TGTGCCAGCAGCACCGGGGGACGCGAGCAGTACTTC.

Worth noting for this clone: The identical CDR3 is also encoded by other nucleotide sequences in the sample. This chain connects TRBV9 to TRBJ2-1, with D possibly matching TRBD2 (5 bases). The germline gives CDR1 SGDLS, CDR2 YYNGEE. This CDR3 contains 15 residues. Trimming cost V 1 base and J 0 bases, with 8 bases left between them. The CDR3: CASSVSGSSYNEQFF. The CDR3 DNA reads TGTGCCAGCAGCGTATCGGGGAGCTCCTACAATGAGCAGTTCTTC.

The V call is TRBV6-1, the J call TRBJ2-4; 8 nucleotides agree with TRBD1. Per germline, CDR1 MNHNS and CDR2 SASEGT. The V segment lost 1 base and the J segment 2 bases; nucleotides outside the gene matches: 4. The CDR3 has 16 residues. The CDR3 protein is CASSEGQGAPKNIQYF. The CDR3 nucleotides are TGTGCCAGCAGTGAAGGGCAGGGGGCGCCCAAAAACATTCAGTACTTC.

This chain joins TRBV6-5 and TRBJ2-7; D is uncertain. V lost 0 bases, J lost 5 bases, and 17 bases lay in between. The CDR3 length is 16 residues. CDR1 MNHEY and CDR2 SVGAGI come from the germline V gene. CDR3 sequence: CASSYSVDPRLDEQYF. CDR3 sequence (DNA): TGTGCCAGCAGTTACTCCGTGGACCCCAGGCTGGACGAGCAGTACTTC.

CDR3 nucleotides: TGTGCCAGCAGCTCACATACATCGTATAGCAATCAGCCCCAGCATTTT. Translated: CASSSHTSYSNQPQHF. J is TRBJ1-5 and V is TRBV7-8; the D is unclear. Trimming shortened V by 4 bases and J by 0 bases, and 13 bases separated the two germline ends. This CDR3 is 16 amino acids long. CDR1 is SGHVS, CDR2 FQNEAQ, per germline.

CDR3 DNA: TGTGCTAGTGGGGCCGGGACAGGAACGACTGATAATCAGTTCTTC. Translation gives CASGAGTGTTDNQFF. J is TRBJ2-1 and V is TRBV12-5; 8 nucleotides agree with TRBD1. The CDR3 loop spans 15 amino acids. V dropped 6 bases and J dropped 13; count of bases not matched to a gene: 17. Germline values: CDR1 LGHNT, CDR2 FRNRAP.

This chain links TRBV7-6 with TRBJ1-1; TRBD1 matches 9 bases. Trimming at V came to 0 bases and at J to 7 bases, leaving 3 bases not matched to a gene. CDR3 length: 14 residues. Germline values: CDR1 SGHVS, CDR2 FNYEAQ. The chain's CDR3 is CASSLAGTGNEAFF. Here the CDR3 DNA reads TGTGCCAGCAGCTTAGCCGGGACAGGGAATGAAGCTTTCTTT.

The chain employs TRBV7-8 and TRBJ1-1; a weak D match, TRBD1 (5 bases). The CDR3 consists of 16 residues. Germline lookup yields CDR1 SGHVS and CDR2 FQNEAQ. V lost 4 bases, J lost 7 bases, and 22 bases lay in between. For the CDR3, the DNA is TGTGCCAGCAGCTCCCGGGGGAGGACCGAGAGCAGTGAAGCTTTCTTT. Translating it yields CASSSRGRTESSEAFF. The variable domain in full, completed from reference TRBV7-8 and TRBJ1-1, reads GAGVSQSPRYKVAKRGQDVALRCDPISGHVSLFWYQQALGQGPEFLTYFQNEAQLDKSGLPSDRFFAERPEGSVSTLKIQRTQQEDSAVYLCASSSRGRTESSEAFFGQGTRLTVV.

The CDR3 sequence is CAWSVSINTIYF. For the CDR3, the DNA is TGTGCCTGGAGTGTATCAATAAACACCATATATTTT. The chain couples TRBV30 to TRBJ1-3; D gene ambiguous. The V and J ends lost 0 bases and 6 bases respectively, with 6 bases between them. CDR3 length: 12 residues. Germline V gene data show CDR1 as GTSNPN and CDR2 as SVGIG (reference sequence).

The table lists this clone with a count of one. V gene TRBV7-9 combines with J gene TRBJ2-2; D uncertain. CDR1 is SEHNR and CDR2 is FQNEAQ in the germline V gene (reference sequence). The CDR3 spans 15 residues. Trimming cost V 3 bases and J 7 bases, with 15 bases left between them. The CDR3 DNA reads as TGTGCCAGCAGCTTGACGGCAGGCTTTGTCGGGGAGCTGTTTTTT. It translates to CASSLTAGFVGELFF.

V is TRBV18 and J is TRBJ1-1; tentative D call: TRBD1 (5 bases). CDR1 is KGHSH and CDR2 is LQKENI in the germline V gene. There are 13 residues in the CDR3. V lost 0 bases and J lost 5, with 7 bases in between. This CDR3 is CASSPPGETEAFF. As DNA, the CDR3 is TGTGCCAGCTCACCACCGGGGGAAACTGAAGCTTTCTTT.

V is TRBV7-2 and J is TRBJ2-7; tentative D call: TRBD1 (6 bases). CDR3 length equals 15 residues. V dropped 3 bases and J dropped 1 base, with 13 bases sitting between them. Per the germline V gene, CDR1 is SGHTA and CDR2 is FQGNSA. Here the CDR3 reads CASSFGQLSSYEQYF. CDR3 coding DNA: TGTGCCAGCAGCTTCGGACAGCTTTCTTCCTACGAGCAGTACTTC.

This clone was recorded once. The chain is built from TRBV19 and TRBJ2-3, with a weak D call TRBD1 (5 bases). The length of the CDR3 is 14 residues. Germline values: CDR1 LNHDA, CDR2 SQIVND (reference sequence). V gave up 1 base and J gave up 6 bases, with 11 bases separating them. The CDR3 protein is CASSIGGYLDTQYF. As DNA, the CDR3 is TGTGCCAGTAGTATAGGGGGCTACTTGGATACGCAGTATTTT.

Points on this clone: Other DNA sequences within the sample encode an identical CDR3. The V call is TRBV9, the J call TRBJ1-1; maybe TRBD1 (5 bases). The CDR3 contains 13 residues. Germline V gene sequence: CDR1 SGDLS, CDR2 YYNGEE. Trimming shortened V by 2 bases and J by 1 base, and 6 bases separated the two germline ends. DNA for the CDR3: TGTGCCAGCAGCGTGAGGGGGAACACTGAAGCTTTCTTT. This translates into CASSVRGNTEAFF. Full variable domain (remainder filled in from reference TRBV9 and TRBJ1-1): DSGVTQTPKHLITATGQRVTLRCSPRSGDLSVYWYQQSLDQGLQFLIQYYNGEERAKGNILERFSAQQFPDLHSELNLSSLELGDSALYFCASSVRGNTEAFFGQGTRLTVV.